This T cell receptor beta chain was found in a study of blood T cell repertoires in COVID-19. Assay: immunoSEQ multiplex PCR; the TCRdb copy retains only in-frame clones and omits some. The sample shows 300,000 to 400,000 clones, around 87% of them seen only once. Germline V lookup: CDR1 MNHNY, CDR2 SVGAGI (reference sequence). This CDR3 has 15 amino acids. Trimming cost V 0 bases and J 1 base, with 9 bases left between them. What was sequenced was peripheral blood. The TCR sequence derives from a woman between 45 and 65 years old with COVID-19, enrolled during active disease. The V and J genes are TRBV6-6 and TRBJ1-1, with a possible D match to TRBD1 (5 bases). The CDR3 here is CASSYSGGGNTEAFF. The CDR3 DNA follows: TGTGCCAGCAGTTACTCTGGGGGGGGGAACACTGAAGCTTTCTTT.